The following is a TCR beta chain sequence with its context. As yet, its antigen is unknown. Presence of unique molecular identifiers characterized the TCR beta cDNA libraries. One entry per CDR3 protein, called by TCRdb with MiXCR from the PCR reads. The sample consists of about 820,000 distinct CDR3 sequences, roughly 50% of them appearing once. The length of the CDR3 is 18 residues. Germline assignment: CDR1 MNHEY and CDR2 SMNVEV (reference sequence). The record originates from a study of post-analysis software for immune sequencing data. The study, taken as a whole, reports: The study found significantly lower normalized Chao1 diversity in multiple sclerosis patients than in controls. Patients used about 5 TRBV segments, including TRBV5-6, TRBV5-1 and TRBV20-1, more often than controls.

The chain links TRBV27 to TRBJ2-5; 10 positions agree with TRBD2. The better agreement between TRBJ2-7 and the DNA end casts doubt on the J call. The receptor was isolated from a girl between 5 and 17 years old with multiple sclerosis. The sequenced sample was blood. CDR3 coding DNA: TGTGCCAGCAGTTTAATCGCGGTGGCTAGCGGGAGCCCCTACGAGCAGTACTTC. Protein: CASSLIAVASGSPYEQYF.